A single sample is the source of the 30 T cell receptor beta chains below, sequenced in a study of blood T cell repertoires in COVID-19. Sequencing was performed with immunoSEQ multiplex PCR; in TCRdb, only in-frame clones are kept and a portion is missing. The sample consists of 200,000 or so clones, approximately 88% of them appearing once. The sequenced material came from PBMCs or T cells enriched from blood (not recorded which). These receptors were obtained from a woman aged 25 to 39 who had been exposed to COVID-19.

V gene TRBV5-4 combines with J gene TRBJ2-1; D is uncertain. Germline values: CDR1 SGHNT, CDR2 YYREEE (reference sequence). This CDR3 has 13 amino acids. The V end was cut by 4 bases, the J end by 1 base, with 6 bases between. CDR3 protein: CASSGGSYNEQFF. The CDR3 coding sequence is TGTGCCAGCAGCGGCGGATCCTACAATGAGCAGTTCTTC.

The chain combines TRBV30 with TRBJ1-1; a possible D gene is TRBD1 (6 bases). The germline V gene has CDR1 GTSNPN and CDR2 SVGIG (reference sequence). With 2 bases removed from V and 8 bases from J, the gap between germline ends came to 15 bases. This CDR3 has 13 residues. DNA for the CDR3: TGTGCCTGGAGTATGTACAGGGCGCAAGAAGCTTTCTTT. Encoded protein: CAWSMYRAQEAFF.

This clone was seen a few times. The gene calls are TRBV2 and TRBJ1-5, with 9 bases that match TRBD1. V trimming: 8 bases; J trimming: 4 bases; junction bases outside the gene matches: 3. Per the germline V gene, CDR1 is SNHLY and CDR2 is FYNNEI. The CDR3 sequence is 13 residues long. CDR3 nucleotides: TGTGCCAGCCGGGGACAGGGTAATCAGCCCCAGCATTTT. It specifies CASRGQGNQPQHF.

There are a few counts of this clone. This chain joins TRBV23-1 and TRBJ1-5; TRBD1 is a possible D gene (5 bases). TRBV23-1 falls under the ORF class, with uncertain function. The CDR3 is made up of 14 amino acids. Trimming shortened V by 6 bases and J by 3 bases, and 12 bases separated the two germline ends. The CDR3 sequence is CASSPTANNQPQHF. DNA for the CDR3: TGCGCCAGCAGCCCGACAGCGAACAATCAGCCCCAGCATTTT.

The chain's CDR3 is CASSSKGLAGAQEETQYF. The DNA for the CDR3 is TGTGCCAGCAGCTCGAAGGGACTAGCGGGGGCGCAGGAAGAGACCCAGTACTTC. The chain recombines TRBV11-2 with TRBJ2-5, with 14 bases lining up with TRBD2. The CDR3 loop spans 18 amino acids. Losses at the gene ends were 4 bases for V and 3 bases for J; bases not matched to a gene: 10. In germline, CDR1 is SGHAT, CDR2 FQNNGV.

The V and J genes are TRBV5-1 and TRBJ2-1; maybe TRBD1 (6 bases). The CDR3 is 15 residues long. Per germline, CDR1 SGHRS and CDR2 YFSETQ. With 4 bases removed from V and 10 bases from J, the gap between germline ends came to 21 bases. The CDR3 nucleotides are TGCGCCAGCAGCCCTATAAGGTCGGATACAGGGGAGCAGTTCTTC. Amino acids: CASSPIRSDTGEQFF.

The CDR3 here is CATGQGALSPLHF. In DNA form, the CDR3 reads TGTGCCACCGGACAGGGGGCGTTATCACCCCTCCACTTT. This chain connects TRBV10-3 to TRBJ1-6; TRBD1 matches 11 bases. V was pared by 10 bases and J by 10 bases, with 6 bases of the junction left unmatched. CDR1 ENHRY and CDR2 SYGVKD come from the germline V gene. CDR3 length equals 13 residues.

The chain carries TRBV5-6 and TRBJ1-4; tentative D call: TRBD1 (6 bases). The CDR3 length is 15 residues. Per germline, CDR1 SGHDT and CDR2 YYEEEE. V lost 3 bases and J 7 bases, leaving 16 bases between the germline ends. CDR3 coding DNA: TGTGCCAGCAGCTCCTACAGGGATCGGGGTGAAAAACTGTTTTTT. Its protein product is CASSSYRDRGEKLFF. The full variable domain, in which reference TRBV5-6 and TRBJ1-4 provide the parts outside the CDR3, is DAGVTQSPTHLIKTRGQQVTLRCSPKSGHDTVSWYQQALGQGPQFIFQYYEEEERQRGNFPDRFSGHQFPNYSSELNVNALLLGDSALYLCASSSYRDRGEKLFFGSGTQLSVL.

The V and J genes are TRBV19 and TRBJ2-1; TRBD2 matches 14 bases. Germline loops: CDR1 LNHDA, CDR2 SQIVND (reference sequence). Trimming took 4 bases from V and 7 from J; bases not matched to a gene: 3. The CDR3 sequence is 15 residues long. The CDR3 nucleotides read TGTGCCAGTAGTACGGGACTAGCGGGAGAGAATGAGCAGTTCTTC. The encoded protein is CASSTGLAGENEQFF.

The V call is TRBV28, the J call TRBJ1-5; 11 bases align to TRBD1. Germline assignment: CDR1 MDHEN and CDR2 SYDVKM. Trimming took 3 bases from V and 6 from J; bases not matched to a gene: 16. This CDR3 is built from 19 residues. Written as DNA, the CDR3 is TGTGCCAGCAGTTTGTTCAGGTTTCGGGACAGGGGGTTTCTTCAGCCCCAGCATTTT. It translates to CASSLFRFRDRGFLQPQHF.

This chain uses TRBV3-1 (or the pseudogene TRBV3-2) with TRBJ1-2, with 8 nucleotides matching TRBD1. The CDR3 runs to 13 residues. With V trimmed by 6 bases and J by 5 bases, 5 bases remained unmatched. Per germline, CDR1 LGHDT and CDR2 YNNKEL (reference sequence). CDR3 coding DNA: TGTGCCAGCAGTTACGGGACAGGTTATGGCTACACCTTC. Amino acids: CASSYGTGYGYTF.

The chain couples TRBV2 to TRBJ2-7, with a weak D call TRBD2 (6 bases). Germline values: CDR1 SNHLY, CDR2 FYNNEI. Deletions cut 7 bases from V and 0 bases from J, with 10 bases between. This CDR3 spans 13 amino acids. DNA of the CDR3: TGTGCCAGCACCCTAGCGCCCTCCTACGAGCAGTACTTC. It encodes CASTLAPSYEQYF.

For the CDR3, the DNA is TGTGCCAGCAGCTCCCTCCAGGGTACCGGCAATCAGCCCCAGCATTTT. Translated, it gives CASSSLQGTGNQPQHF. The chain uses TRBV7-9 and TRBJ1-5; D might be TRBD1 (5 bases). V gave up 4 bases and J gave up 2 bases, with 15 bases separating them. CDR3 length: 16 residues. CDR1 SEHNR and CDR2 FQNEAQ come from the germline V gene (reference sequence).

This chain joins TRBV6-5 and TRBJ2-7; weak D call: TRBD2 (5 bases). V dropped 5 bases and J dropped 3 bases, with 17 bases sitting between them. The germline V gene has CDR1 MNHEY and CDR2 SVGAGI. This CDR3 is 15 amino acids long. CDR3 nucleotide sequence: TGTGCCAGCAGTCCGAGCGGAGGCACCCACTACGAGCAGTACTTC. Translation: CASSPSGGTHYEQYF.

This clone has at least ten counts. This chain connects TRBV30 to TRBJ1-5; unclear D gene. The length of the CDR3 is 12 residues. V dropped 5 bases and J dropped 3 bases, with 8 bases sitting between them. Germline V gene data show CDR1 as GTSNPN and CDR2 as SVGIG (reference sequence). CDR3 amino acids: CAWGPYNQPQHF. CDR3 in DNA: TGTGCCTGGGGTCCCTACAATCAGCCCCAGCATTTT.

The chain has TRBV5-4 and TRBJ1-1; 12 bases are shared with TRBD1. Germline CDR1 is SGHNT and CDR2 is YYREEE (reference sequence). The CDR3 length is 14 residues. V lost 4 bases to trimming and J lost 4 bases; unmatched junction nucleotides: 2. The DNA for the CDR3 is TGTGCCAGCAGCGGGGGACAGGGGGCCACTGAAGCTTTCTTT. Translating it yields CASSGGQGATEAFF.

V is TRBV30 and J is TRBJ2-7; D remains unclear. CDR3 size: 12 residues. Germline V gene lookup returns CDR1 GTSNPN and CDR2 SVGIG (reference sequence). V was cut by 4 bases and J by 2 bases, with 9 bases left in between. CDR3 coding DNA: TGTGCCTGGACCTCAGGCACCTACGAGCAGTACTTC. Translated, it gives CAWTSGTYEQYF.

The chain joins TRBV3-1 (or the pseudogene TRBV3-2) to TRBJ1-1; tentative D call: TRBD1 (6 bases). The V and J ends lost 7 bases and 4 bases respectively, with 19 bases between them. The germline V gene encodes CDR1 LGHDT and CDR2 YNNKEL (reference sequence). The CDR3 has 15 residues. CDR3 DNA: TGTGCCAGCACCCGGAAAGGGGGGGGGACCACTGAAGCTTTCTTT. Encoded protein: CASTRKGGGTTEAFF.

The chain carries TRBV29-1 and TRBJ1-5, with a weak D call TRBD1 (6 bases). Germline loops: CDR1 SQVTM, CDR2 ANQGSEA. Trimming pared 5 bases from V and 9 bases from J, leaving 11 bases between. The CDR3 covers 11 residues. The CDR3 here is CSVIQGGPQHF. In DNA form, the CDR3 reads TGCAGCGTTATACAGGGTGGGCCCCAGCATTTT.

The V call is TRBV7-9, the J call TRBJ1-2, with D unclear. Germline V gene sequence: CDR1 SEHNR, CDR2 FQNEAQ (reference sequence). CDR3 size: 13 residues. V was shortened by 3 bases and J by 8 bases, with 13 bases between the two germline ends. The CDR3 is CASSFLREGGYTF. CDR3 DNA: TGTGCCAGCAGCTTTTTGCGGGAGGGAGGCTACACCTTC.

V usage is TRBV11-3 and J usage is TRBJ2-7; TRBD2 matches at 8 bases. The CDR3 runs 13 residues. V was pared by 6 bases and J by 3 bases, with 4 bases of the junction left unmatched. Germline CDR1 SGHNT, CDR2 YENEEA. CDR3 residues: CASSSSGSYEQYF. The CDR3 DNA reads as TGTGCCAGCAGTTCGAGCGGGAGCTACGAGCAGTACTTC.

The chain uses TRBV24-1 and TRBJ2-3, with a tentative D call TRBD2 (6 bases). V shed 4 bases and J shed 0 bases, with 7 bases lying between them. In germline, CDR1 is KGHDR, CDR2 SFDVKD. The CDR3 totals 14 residues. In nucleotides, the CDR3 is TGTGCCACCAGTGAGGGAGGTAGCACAGATACGCAGTATTTT. As protein: CATSEGGSTDTQYF.

The chain recombines TRBV6-4 with TRBJ2-2; TRBD2 matches at 9 bases. The CDR3 loop spans 15 amino acids. In germline, CDR1 is MRHNA, CDR2 SNTAGT. Trimming took 4 bases from V and 4 from J; bases not matched to a gene: 4. CDR3 DNA sequence: TGTGCCAGCAGTGCGGATAGCGGGAGCACCGGGGAGCTGTTTTTT. Its translation is CASSADSGSTGELFF.

The rearrangement links TRBV5-1 to TRBJ2-7; 8 nucleotides match TRBD1. Germline CDR1 reads SGHRS; CDR2 reads YFSETQ. This CDR3 region has 15 residues. V was clipped by 4 bases and J by 0 bases; unmatched bases: 6. CDR3 sequence (DNA): TGCGCCAGCAGCCCTCGGACAGGGTCCTCCTACGAGCAGTACTTC. Its protein product is CASSPRTGSSYEQYF.

This chain links TRBV6-5 with TRBJ2-7; 8 bases agree with TRBD2. The germline V gene encodes CDR1 MNHEY and CDR2 SVGAGI. The CDR3 is 14 amino acids. The junction had 6 bases not matched to a gene; V was cut back by 4 bases and J by 4 bases. This CDR3 reads CASSSSGLFYEQYF. For the CDR3, the DNA is TGTGCCAGCAGTTCTAGCGGGCTCTTTTACGAGCAGTACTTC.

The chain carries TRBV6-5 and TRBJ1-1; D perhaps matches TRBD1 (6 bases). V dropped 6 bases and J dropped 11 bases, with 19 bases sitting between them. The CDR3 contains 13 residues. Germline CDR1 is MNHEY and CDR2 is SVGAGI. CDR3 sequence (DNA): TGTGCCAGCAGGCCATTTACAGGGTCCCGGGCTTTCTTT. This gives the protein CASRPFTGSRAFF.

This chain connects TRBV2 to TRBJ2-1; TRBD2 is a possible D gene (5 bases). There are 13 residues in the CDR3. CDR1 SNHLY and CDR2 FYNNEI come from the germline V gene. Trimming stripped 7 bases from V and 4 bases from J, with 11 bases between. CDR3 region: CASTSGIYNEQFF. The CDR3 DNA follows: TGTGCCAGCACTTCGGGGATATACAATGAGCAGTTCTTC.

CDR3 coding DNA: TGCGCCAGCAGCTGGGGACTAGCGGGAGGCTACGAGCAGTACTTC. Its translation is CASSWGLAGGYEQYF. This chain connects TRBV5-1 to TRBJ2-7; the match to TRBD2 covers 15 bases. Germline trimming cut 3 bases from V and 3 bases from J; bases unmatched to any gene: 1. The CDR3 contains 15 residues. Germline lookup yields CDR1 SGHRS and CDR2 YFSETQ.

This clone was recorded only once. The J gene is TRBJ1-2, the V gene TRBV28; the match to TRBD1 covers 9 bases. The germline gives CDR1 MDHEN, CDR2 SYDVKM. The V segment lost 10 bases and the J segment 4 bases; nucleotides outside the gene matches: 7. The CDR3 has 13 amino acids. CDR3 nucleotide sequence: TGTGCCACCATGACAGGGGGACCCTATGGCTACACCTTC. It translates to CATMTGGPYGYTF.

The chain couples TRBV29-1 to TRBJ2-1; 10 positions agree with TRBD2. V lost 6 bases and J lost 9; bases outside the gene matches: 8. This CDR3 region has 13 residues. Germline values: CDR1 SQVTM, CDR2 ANQGSEA. The CDR3 DNA sequence: TGCAGCGTGGCTAGCGGGAGAGGAAGTGAGCAGTTCTTC. The encoded protein is CSVASGRGSEQFF.